This TCR beta chain was observed in a study of blood T cells in healthy people across ages. Broader study findings: Per million T cells, the diversity of TCR beta decreased roughly linearly as age advanced. Unknown donor CMV status possibly confounded expanded clonotype changes.

Concerning this clonotype itself: What it binds is unknown.

Germline V gene sequence: CDR1 LNHDA, CDR2 SQIVND (reference sequence). Trimming pared 9 bases from V and 8 bases from J, leaving 22 bases between. The CDR3 covers 14 residues. For the second PCR, which ran for roughly 6 to 11 cycles, a sample-barcoded 5' primer and a J-beta primer mix were used. TCRdb processed the 5' RACE reads anew with MiXCR; each CDR3 protein has one entry. The data contain approximately 2,000,000 distinct CDR3 sequences, roughly 43% of them singletons. The study recruited healthy Caucasian donors from Russia who were aged about 6 to 90. RNA extraction gave at least 5.5 micrograms of total RNA per sample.

The chain employs TRBV19 and TRBJ1-2; perhaps TRBD1 as D (5 bases). This TCR came from a human donor in good health. The sample comprised blood. The CDR3 nucleotides are TGTGCCAGCCGGAAGGGACCGACGAAAGGAGGCTACACCTTC. Encoded protein: CASRKGPTKGGYTF.